This T cell receptor beta chain was sequenced during a study of T cells in localized non-small cell lung cancer. Study conclusions and caveats: Uninvolved adjacent lung had the highest recorded T cell clonality, with tumor below it. For the top 100 tumor clones, a median roughly 56 also appeared in adjacent lung.

This table comes from immunoSEQ multiplex PCR, and its TCRdb copy is limited to in-frame clones, with some not included. The repertoire consists of about 2,500 clones, with 25% occurring once and the leading ten covering roughly 22%. Adjacent lung samples, free of atypia, were obtained at least 2 cm from the tumor margin. Germline loops: CDR1 KGHSH, CDR2 LQKENI. V shed 8 bases and J 2 bases; nucleotides not matched to a gene: 7. The CDR3 is 14 residues long. This clone occurred once. The antigen remains undetermined. This TCR was sampled from a man aged 40 to 70 with stage II squamous cell lung carcinoma. The sample here was normal lung tissue next to the tumor, taken before any cancer treatment. The V gene is TRBV18, the J gene TRBJ2-5, with TRBD2 identical over 8 bases. Here the CDR3 DNA reads TGTGCCAGCATGAAAGCGGGAGATCAAGAGACCCAGTACTTC. Translation: CASMKAGDQETQYF. The complete variable domain, with remaining parts taken from reference TRBV18 and TRBJ2-5, reads NAGVMQNPRHLVRRRGQEARLRCSPMKGHSHVYWYRQLPEEGLKFMVYLQKENIIDESGMPKERFSAEFPKEGPSILRIQQVVRGDSAAYFCASMKAGDQETQYFGPGTRLLVL.